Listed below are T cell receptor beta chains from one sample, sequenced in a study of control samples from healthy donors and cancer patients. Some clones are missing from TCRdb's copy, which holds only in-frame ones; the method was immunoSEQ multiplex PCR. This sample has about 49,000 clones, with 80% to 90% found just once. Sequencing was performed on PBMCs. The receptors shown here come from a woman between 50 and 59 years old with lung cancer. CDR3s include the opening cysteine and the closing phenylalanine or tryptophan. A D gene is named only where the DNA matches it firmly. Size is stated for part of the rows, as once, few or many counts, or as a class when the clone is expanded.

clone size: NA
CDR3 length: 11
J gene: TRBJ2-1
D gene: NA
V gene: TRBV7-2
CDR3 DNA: TGTGCCAGCACTTACTACAATGAGCAGTTCTTC
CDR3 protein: CASTYYNEQFF

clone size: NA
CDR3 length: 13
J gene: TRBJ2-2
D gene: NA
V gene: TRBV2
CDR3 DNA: TGTGCCAGCACCCCACAGGGCACCGGGGAGCTGTTTTTT
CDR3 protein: CASTPQGTGELFF

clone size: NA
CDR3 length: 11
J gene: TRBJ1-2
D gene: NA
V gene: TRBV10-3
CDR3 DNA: TGTGCCATCAGTGAGTCGTATGGCTACACCTTC
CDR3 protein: CAISESYGYTF

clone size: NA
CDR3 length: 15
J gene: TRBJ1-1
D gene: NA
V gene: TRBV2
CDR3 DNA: TGTGCCAGCAGAGGAGCTACGGAGAAGGGCACTGAAGCTTTCTTT
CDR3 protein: CASRGATEKGTEAFF

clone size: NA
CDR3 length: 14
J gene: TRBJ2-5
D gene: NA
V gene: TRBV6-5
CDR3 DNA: TGTGCCAGCAGTTACGAAACAGGGTGGGAGACCCAGTACTTC
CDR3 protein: CASSYETGWETQYF

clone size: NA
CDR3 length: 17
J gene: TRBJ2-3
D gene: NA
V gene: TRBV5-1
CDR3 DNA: TGCGCCAGCAGCTTGGCCTGGGTCGGGGAAGGCACAGATACGCAGTATTTT
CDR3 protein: CASSLAWVGEGTDTQYF

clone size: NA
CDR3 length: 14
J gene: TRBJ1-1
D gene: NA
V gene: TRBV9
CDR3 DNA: TGTGCCAGCAGCCCCTCTGAGTGGGACACTGAAGCTTTCTTT
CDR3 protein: CASSPSEWDTEAFF

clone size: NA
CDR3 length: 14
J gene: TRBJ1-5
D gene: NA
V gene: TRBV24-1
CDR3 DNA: TGTGCCACCGCCCGCAGCGGGAACAATCAGCCCCAGCATTTT
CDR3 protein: CATARSGNNQPQHF

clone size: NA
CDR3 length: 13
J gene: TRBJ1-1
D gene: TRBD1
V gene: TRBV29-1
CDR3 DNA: TGCAGCGTTTTGGGACAGGGTCACACTGAAGCTTTCTTT
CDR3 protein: CSVLGQGHTEAFF

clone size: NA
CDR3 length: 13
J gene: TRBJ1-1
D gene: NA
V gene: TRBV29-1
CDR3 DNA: TGCAGCGTTGGGATGGGGCTGAACACTGAAGCTTTCTTT
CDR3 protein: CSVGMGLNTEAFF

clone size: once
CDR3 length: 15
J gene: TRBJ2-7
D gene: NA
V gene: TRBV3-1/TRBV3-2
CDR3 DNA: TGTGCCAGCAGTAAGGCCGGAGACGGCCCCTACGAGCAGTACTTC
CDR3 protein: CASSKAGDGPYEQYF

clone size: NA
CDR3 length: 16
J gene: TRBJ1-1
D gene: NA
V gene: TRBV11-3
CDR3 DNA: TGTGCCAGCAGCCCAGGAGTCGAGGGTACGAACACTGAAGCTTTCTTT
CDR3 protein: CASSPGVEGTNTEAFF

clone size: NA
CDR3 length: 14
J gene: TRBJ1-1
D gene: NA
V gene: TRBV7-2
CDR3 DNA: TGTGCCAGCAGTCAGGAGATGGGCGGCACTGAAGCTTTCTTT
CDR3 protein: CASSQEMGGTEAFF

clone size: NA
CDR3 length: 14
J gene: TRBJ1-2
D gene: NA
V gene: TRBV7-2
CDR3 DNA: TGTGCCAGCAGCTTAAGGCAGGGGAGTACTGGCTACACCTTC
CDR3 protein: CASSLRQGSTGYTF

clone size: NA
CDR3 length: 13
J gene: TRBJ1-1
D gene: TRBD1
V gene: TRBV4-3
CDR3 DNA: TGCGCCAGCAGAGGACAGGTTAACACTGAAGCTTTCTTT
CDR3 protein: CASRGQVNTEAFF

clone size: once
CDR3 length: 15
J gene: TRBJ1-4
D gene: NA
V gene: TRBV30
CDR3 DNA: TGTGCCTGGACCCCAGGAAAAGCAACTAATGAAAAACTGTTTTTT
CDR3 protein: CAWTPGKATNEKLFF

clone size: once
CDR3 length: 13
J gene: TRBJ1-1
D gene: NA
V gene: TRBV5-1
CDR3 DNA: TGCGCCAGCAGCTGGGACGGAGGCACTGAAGCTTTCTTT
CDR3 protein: CASSWDGGTEAFF